The table lists the clone carrying this TCR beta chain with a few counts. The germline V gene encodes CDR1 LNHDA and CDR2 SQIVND (reference sequence). There are 14 residues in the CDR3. V trimming: 6 bases; J trimming: 2 bases; junction bases outside the gene matches: 0. Described time point: pre-treatment sample, taken before nivolumab and TIL therapy. This entry belongs to a study of TIL therapy for anti-PD-1-resistant metastatic lung cancer. The immunoSEQ assay was v3. Sequenced by immunoSEQ multiplex PCR; TCRdb stores in-frame clones only, minus some. The sample has roughly 20,000 clones; 60% to 80% are singletons.

Source: blood, taken at baseline. The chain recombines TRBV19 with TRBJ2-1; 11 positions agree with TRBD2. The clonotype comes from a person between 25 and 80 years old with non-small cell lung cancer. CDR3 sequence (DNA): TGTGCCAGTAGGACTAGCGGGACCTACAATGAGCAGTTCTTC. Translated, it gives CASRTSGTYNEQFF.